These 19 T cell receptor beta chains originate from one sample sequenced in a study of early T cells in non-severe SARS-CoV-2 infection. TCRdb independently ran MiXCR on the 5' RACE reads; one entry per CDR3 protein. The table shows about 27,000 distinct CDR3 sequences, with about 2.7% occurring only once. The sample was whole blood. The receptor source for this set is an adult who was a healthcare worker with PCR-confirmed SARS-CoV-2 infection or an uninfected control (not recorded which).

This clonotype appeared many times. The chain uses TRBV9 and TRBJ1-1; no definite D call. CDR1 and CDR2 (germline): SGDLS, YYNGEE. The CDR3 runs to 12 residues. V gave up 0 bases and J gave up 5 bases, with 5 bases separating them. The CDR3 nucleotides are TGTGCCAGCAGCGTAGGCGGAACTGAAGCTTTCTTT. This translates into CASSVGGTEAFF.

In this sample, this clonotype turned up many times. The chain joins TRBV20-1 to TRBJ2-1, with D tentatively TRBD2 (7 bases). The CDR3 is made up of 15 amino acids. Germline V gene sequence: CDR1 DFQATT, CDR2 SNEGSKA (reference sequence). V lost 6 bases and J lost 10, with 25 bases in between. CDR3 in DNA: TGCAGTGCCAGATTGTGGGGCGGGGGCTCTCGGGAGCAGTTCTTC. Protein sequence: CSARLWGGGSREQFF.

This clonotype was detected many times. The chain is built from TRBV6-5 and TRBJ1-1; D unresolved. CDR1 and CDR2 (germline): MNHEY, SVGAGI. Trimming removed 2 bases from V and 0 bases from J, with 10 bases in between. The CDR3 is 15 residues long. The DNA for the CDR3 is TGTGCCAGCAGTTACAGCTTCCAGTTGAACACTGAAGCTTTCTTT. It encodes CASSYSFQLNTEAFF.

This clonotype has at least ten counts. The V call is TRBV29-1, the J call TRBJ2-1, with 10 bases lining up with TRBD1. V was pared by 1 base and J by 6 bases, with 6 bases of the junction left unmatched. Germline V lookup: CDR1 SQVTM, CDR2 ANQGSEA. The CDR3 has 15 amino acids. As DNA, the CDR3 is TGCAGCGTTGAAGGGACAGGGGGTAATCCCAATGAGCAGTTCTTC. Amino acids: CSVEGTGGNPNEQFF.

This clonotype was counted at least ten times. The rearrangement links TRBV24-1 to TRBJ2-7; unclear D gene. The CDR3 consists of 12 residues. Germline V gene lookup returns CDR1 KGHDR and CDR2 SFDVKD. V was pared by 5 bases and J by 3 bases, with 7 bases between. Here the CDR3 reads CATSVRHYEQYV. The DNA for the CDR3 is TGTGCCACCAGTGTGCGGCACTACGAGCAGTACGTC.

This clonotype was recorded many times. The chain employs TRBV10-2 and TRBJ2-7, with D tentatively TRBD2 (6 bases). V lost 4 bases, J lost 2 bases, and 12 bases lay in between. CDR1 and CDR2 (germline): WSHSY, SAAADI. This CDR3 spans 14 amino acids. For the CDR3, the DNA is TGCGCCAGCAGTGGCGGGGACGGCCCCTACGAGCAGTACGTC. It specifies CASSGGDGPYEQYV.

This clonotype has just a few counts. The chain links TRBV6-5 to TRBJ1-1; a possible D gene is TRBD1 (5 bases). The V gene lost 10 bases and the J gene lost 4 bases, with 13 bases spanning the gap. Germline V CDR1 and CDR2: MNHEY, SVGAGI. The length of the CDR3 is 12 residues. In nucleotides, the CDR3 is TGTGCCACCCAGGGACCGGGCACTGAAGCTTTCTTT. Translating gives CATQGPGTEAFF.

This clonotype was found a few times. The chain employs TRBV12-3 or TRBV12-4 and TRBJ2-3; D is perhaps TRBD1 (5 bases). The V end lost 2 bases, the J end lost 4 bases, and 19 bases lay between the germline ends. The CDR3 has 17 residues. The CDR3 region is CASSLLAWGPNADTQYF. The CDR3 nucleotides are TGTGCCAGCAGTTTACTGGCTTGGGGCCCCAACGCAGATACGCAGTATTTT.

This clonotype was recorded many times. The V call is TRBV19, the J call TRBJ1-2; tentatively, D is TRBD1 (5 bases). Germline CDR1 LNHDA, CDR2 SQIVND (reference sequence). The CDR3 runs to 14 residues. V was shortened by 3 bases and J by 3 bases, with 11 bases between the two germline ends. CDR3 loop: CASSIGREDYGYTF. The DNA for the CDR3 is TGTGCCAGTAGTATTGGCAGGGAAGACTATGGCTACACCTTC.

At least ten counts were recorded for this clonotype. The J gene is TRBJ1-1, the V gene TRBV7-9; no clear D. Trimming stripped 3 bases from V and 3 bases from J, with 5 bases between. CDR3 size: 12 residues. Germline lookup yields CDR1 SEHNR and CDR2 FQNEAQ (reference sequence). Here the CDR3 reads CASSFSDTEAFF. CDR3 in DNA: TGTGCCAGCAGCTTTAGTGACACTGAAGCTTTCTTT. Full variable domain (rest looked up from reference TRBV7-9 and TRBJ1-1): DTGVSQNPRHKITKRGQNVTFRCDPISEHNRLYWYRQTLGQGPEFLTYFQNEAQLEKSRLLSDRFSAERPKGSFSTLEIQRTEQGDSAMYLCASSFSDTEAFFGQGTRLTVV.

This clonotype was observed many times. This chain links TRBV11-2 with TRBJ1-1; TRBD1 matches 8 bases. The germline gives CDR1 SGHAT, CDR2 FQNNGV. Trimming cost V 7 bases and J 5 bases; bases outside gene matches: 9. This CDR3 has 14 amino acids. CDR3 protein: CASNQDRVHTEAFF. CDR3 coding DNA: TGTGCCAGCAACCAGGACAGGGTACATACTGAAGCTTTCTTT. The full variable domain, completed using reference TRBV11-2 and TRBJ1-1, is EAGVAQSPRYKIIEKRQSVAFWCNPISGHATLYWYQQILGQGPKLLIQFQNNGVVDDSQLPKDRFSAERLKGVDSTLKIQPAKLEDSAVYLCASNQDRVHTEAFFGQGTRLTVV.

This clonotype was observed at least ten times. This chain links TRBV11-2 with TRBJ1-1, with 8 bases lining up with TRBD1. V gave up 3 bases and J gave up 3 bases; unmatched junction bases: 6. Germline values: CDR1 SGHAT, CDR2 FQNNGV. This CDR3 has 15 residues. The CDR3 region is CASSFGQGGDTEAFF. Written as DNA, the CDR3 is TGTGCCAGCAGCTTCGGACAGGGAGGAGACACTGAAGCTTTCTTT.

This clonotype was detected many times. The chain recombines TRBV20-1 with TRBJ1-5; no reliable D call. The germline V gene has CDR1 DFQATT and CDR2 SNEGSKA (reference sequence). V was cut by 1 base and J by 5 bases, with 6 bases left in between. The CDR3 runs 12 residues. CDR3 coding DNA: TGCAGTGCTAGAGGGGGTGATCAGCCCCAGCATTTT. Residues: CSARGGDQPQHF.

This clonotype was counted many times. J is TRBJ2-3 and V is TRBV7-2; the D gene is possibly TRBD1 (5 bases). Germline CDR1 and CDR2: SGHTA and FQGNSA. The germline V and J ends were trimmed by 5 bases and 8 bases, with 14 bases remaining between them. This CDR3 spans 13 amino acids. CDR3 region: CASSTLGQGTQYF. The CDR3 DNA reads TGTGCCAGCAGCACCCTGGGTCAGGGTACGCAGTATTTT.

This clonotype was recorded many times. The chain employs TRBV6-5 and TRBJ2-5, with a tentative D call TRBD2 (5 bases). The CDR3 sequence is 13 residues long. V lost 2 bases and J 7 bases, leaving 11 bases between the germline ends. The germline V gene encodes CDR1 MNHEY and CDR2 SVGAGI. The CDR3, as DNA: TGTGCCAGCAGTTACGCGGCCGAGGGGACCCAGTACTTC. This sequence encodes CASSYAAEGTQYF.

This clonotype was recorded at least ten times. This chain links TRBV7-2 with TRBJ2-5, with D uncertain. There are 13 residues in the CDR3. Germline CDR1 SGHTA, CDR2 FQGNSA. Trimming shortened V by 1 base and J by 6 bases, and 9 bases separated the two germline ends. This CDR3 reads CASSLEGWQTQYF. DNA for the CDR3: TGTGCCAGCAGCTTAGAGGGTTGGCAGACCCAGTACTTC.

This clonotype was observed many times. The V call is TRBV7-6, the J call TRBJ2-1; D perhaps matches TRBD2 (5 bases). This CDR3 spans 17 amino acids. The V gene lost 1 base and the J gene lost 1 base, with 14 bases spanning the gap. Per the germline V gene, CDR1 is SGHVS and CDR2 is FNYEAQ. The CDR3 here is CASSLVSGKSSYNEQFF. The CDR3 nucleotides read TGTGCCAGCAGCTTAGTTTCGGGGAAGAGTTCCTACAATGAGCAGTTCTTC.

This clonotype has a count of ten or more. The rearrangement joins TRBV9 to TRBJ1-2; no definite D call. The V and J ends lost 3 bases and 4 bases respectively, with 16 bases between them. CDR3 length: 15 amino acids. Germline CDR1 SGDLS, CDR2 YYNGEE. CDR3 DNA: TGTGCCAGCAGCGCCAGACCCGGGCCCAGCTATGGCTACACCTTC. Protein: CASSARPGPSYGYTF.

The table lists this clonotype with many counts. The V gene is TRBV12-5, the J gene TRBJ2-5; possibly TRBD1 for D (6 bases). The V and J ends lost 3 bases and 2 bases respectively, with 10 bases between them. Looked up from germline, CDR1 is LGHNT and CDR2 is FRNRAP. The CDR3 runs to 14 residues. The CDR3 reads CASGLGGSQETQYF. CDR3 nucleotides: TGTGCTAGTGGTTTAGGGGGATCACAAGAGACCCAGTACTTC.